The clone carrying this TCR beta chain was observed a handful of times. Its antigen is as yet unknown. Using its own MiXCR run on the reads, TCRdb lists one record per CDR3 protein. The sample consists of just under 500,000 distinct CDR3 sequences, 25% to 35% of them appearing once. V lost 0 bases, J lost 5 bases, and 15 bases stayed unmatched. The CDR3 has 18 residues. Germline-derived CDR1 and CDR2 are LNHDA and SQIVND (reference sequence). This record comes from a study of T cell repertoires in cytomegalovirus infection. About the research overall: An indication of both CMV infection and matching HLA type came from public TCR beta signatures. Regarding the study as a whole: The ex vivo response was dominated by HLA-C-restricted CMV-specific TCR beta clonotypes.

This receptor was taken from a human donor in good health (CMV status not recorded). Some clones in this sample may be carry-over from other donors' samples. The sequenced sample was cultured PBMCs, obtained from culture after CMV antigen stimulation. This sequence joins TRBV19 and TRBJ2-5, with TRBD1 matching 7 bases. The DNA of the CDR3 is TGTGCCAGTAGTATAGATCTAGGCGGCTACAGGGGTAAGGAGACCCAGTACTTC. Amino acid sequence: CASSIDLGGYRGKETQYF.